The clone carrying this T cell receptor beta chain was seen a handful of times. The sample belongs to a study of cytomegalovirus exposure and HLA in healthy donors. Both 60 Vbeta primers and 13 Jbeta primers went into the PCR. Method: immunoSEQ multiplex PCR; TCRdb's copy keeps in-frame clones and lacks some. The sample yields about 180,000 clones, about three quarters seen once. V shed 7 bases, J shed 5 bases, and the junction held 14 bases outside the gene matches. This CDR3 has 16 residues. The V gene's germline CDR1 is SNHLY and CDR2 FYNNEI. Sample: PBMCs. The chain combines TRBV2 with TRBJ2-7; 10 bases are a match to TRBD2. This sequence originates from a woman aged 60-70 years in good health and CMV-seropositive. Here the CDR3 DNA reads TGTGCCAGCAATACCCCGGGACTAGCGTTTCCTGACGAGCAGTACTTC. Translating gives CASNTPGLAFPDEQYF.